Below, one T cell receptor beta chain is given with its context. Its antigen is unknown. The sample is drawn from a study of early stage breast cancer tumors. General observations from the study: Comparing each tissue with blood distinguished tumor from normal in about 85% of the 16 patients.

Each sample had two DNA replicates, around 0.53 ug blood or about 1.5 ug tissue. Clones were sequenced by immunoSEQ multiplex PCR, and TCRdb holds only the in-frame ones, with some missing. Of around 51,000 clones detected, about three quarters appear once; the ten largest clones hold 3% to 4%. CDR1 KGHSH and CDR2 LQKENI come from the germline V gene. The CDR3 has 15 amino acids. Trimming cost V 0 bases and J 6 bases; bases outside gene matches: 4. The V and J genes are TRBV18 and TRBJ2-1; 8 bases match TRBD1. The sequence derives from a person in their 40s with breast cancer. Material for sequencing was blood. The CDR3 DNA follows: TGTGCCAGCTCACCACCCGTCGGGACAGGCAATGAGCAGTTCTTC. This sequence encodes CASSPPVGTGNEQFF.